This T cell receptor beta chain was sequenced in a study of cytomegalovirus exposure and HLA in healthy donors. The sample holds a few counts of this clone. As yet, its antigen is unknown. Among the donors, all were healthy bone marrow donors. PCR used 60 Vbeta primers and 13 Jbeta primers. In the authors' workflow: An analysis performed later counted roughly 79 million unique TCR beta chains (roughly 11 million of them shared). The table came from immunoSEQ multiplex PCR; TCRdb's copy has only in-frame clones and leaves some out. From that table come the V and J calls and clone size; the DNA was used to work out D and trimming. This repertoire shows about 200,000 clones, 65% to 85% found once; its top ten account for about 1.7%. Study-wide points: With high specificity and sensitivity, the classifier reportedly diagnosed cytomegalovirus status. Overall, approximately 180 TCR beta chains were annotated as cytomegalovirus-associated.

CDR1 and CDR2 from the germline V gene are GTSNPN and SVGIG (reference sequence). This CDR3 contains 14 residues. V shed 4 bases and J 8 bases; nucleotides not matched to a gene: 12. Sequenced: PBMCs. V gene TRBV30 combines with J gene TRBJ1-1; 8 nucleotides line up with TRBD1. The receptor was isolated from a man in his forties or fifties in good health and CMV-seronegative. The CDR3 here is CAWNPGTGRVEAFF. The CDR3 DNA follows: TGTGCCTGGAACCCCGGGACAGGTCGTGTAGAAGCTTTCTTT.